This passage covers 24 T cell receptor beta chains from one sample sequenced in a study of blood T cell repertoires in COVID-19. Generated by immunoSEQ multiplex PCR, the TCRdb table keeps only in-frame clones and is missing some. The sample contains about 200,000 clones, 75% to 90% of which appear only once. Sequencing was done on a sample of PBMCs or T cells enriched from blood (not recorded which). These receptors were collected from a man in his forties who had recovered from COVID-19.

V and J are TRBV29-1 and TRBJ2-3; D gene uncertain. This CDR3 region has 12 residues. The ends were cut back, 3 bases at V and 2 bases at J, with 6 bases in the middle. Germline lookup yields CDR1 SQVTM and CDR2 ANQGSEA. The CDR3 sequence is CSVDGNTDTQYF. CDR3 nucleotides: TGCAGCGTTGATGGCAACACAGATACGCAGTATTTT.

The genes are TRBV7-2 and TRBJ1-1; D uncertain. Trimming removed 4 bases at V and 1 base at J, with 7 bases between. From germline, CDR1 is SGHTA and CDR2 FQGNSA. CDR3 length: 13 residues. Here the CDR3 DNA reads TGTGCCAGCAGCTCGTACAGGAACACTGAAGCTTTCTTT. It encodes CASSSYRNTEAFF.

The chain couples TRBV2 to TRBJ1-5; the match to TRBD1 covers 8 bases. Germline CDR1 is SNHLY and CDR2 is FYNNEI. J gave up 1 base and V 4 bases, and 6 bases lay outside the gene matches. The CDR3 runs 16 residues. CDR3 DNA: TGTGCCAGCAGTGTTCAGGGGGCGGCGAGCAATCAGCCCCAGCATTTT. Translation gives CASSVQGAASNQPQHF.

The chain combines TRBV19 with TRBJ1-1; possible D gene TRBD1, 6 bases. This CDR3 spans 15 amino acids. V lost 3 bases and J lost 0, with 11 bases in between. CDR1 and CDR2 (germline): LNHDA, SQIVND (reference sequence). The CDR3 sequence: CASSMTGVMNTEAFF. As DNA, the CDR3 is TGTGCCAGTAGTATGACAGGAGTCATGAACACTGAAGCTTTCTTT.

The CDR3 DNA reads TGTGCCAGCAGCCAAGTTAGACCGGGAGTGGGCGAGCAGTACTTC. Encoded protein: CASSQVRPGVGEQYF. J is TRBJ2-7 and V is TRBV3-1 (or the pseudogene TRBV3-2); perhaps TRBD2 as D (6 bases). The germline CDR1 and CDR2 sequences are LGHDT and YNNKEL (reference sequence). This CDR3 region has 15 residues. V lost 1 base, J lost 6 bases, and 16 bases lay in between.

This chain uses TRBV2 with TRBJ2-5; no reliable D call. Germline lookup yields CDR1 SNHLY and CDR2 FYNNEI. This CDR3 is 14 amino acids long. With 6 bases removed from V and 4 bases from J, the gap between germline ends came to 15 bases. CDR3 in DNA: TGTGCCAGCAGCGCCGTTGAACGCAGAGAGACCCAGTACTTC. As protein: CASSAVERRETQYF.

The rearrangement joins TRBV27 to TRBJ2-1; 7 bases line up with TRBD2. Germline assignment: CDR1 MNHEY and CDR2 SMNVEV (reference sequence). This CDR3 contains 15 residues. Losses at the gene ends were 3 bases for V and 6 bases for J; bases not matched to a gene: 8. Here the CDR3 DNA reads TGTGCCAGCAGTTTGGAGGCGGGAGTGGGCAATGAGCAGTTCTTC. It specifies CASSLEAGVGNEQFF.

CDR3 loop: CASSQPGTGLSYGYTF. CDR3 bases: TGCGCCAGCAGCCAACCCGGAACAGGGTTATCCTACGGCTACACCTTC. The chain carries TRBV4-1 and TRBJ1-2, with a weak D call TRBD1 (6 bases). V was cut by 2 bases and J by 8 bases, with 21 bases left in between. Germline V gene lookup returns CDR1 MGHRA and CDR2 YSYEKL. The CDR3 is 16 amino acids.

V is TRBV7-9 and J is TRBJ1-1; tentatively, D is TRBD1 (5 bases). The V and J ends lost 4 bases and 1 base respectively, with 19 bases between them. Per the germline V gene, CDR1 is SEHNR and CDR2 is FQNEAQ (reference sequence). The CDR3 is 17 amino acids. The CDR3 region is CASSSPNQGAPNTEAFF. CDR3 in DNA: TGTGCCAGCAGCTCACCCAATCAAGGGGCTCCGAACACTGAAGCTTTCTTT.

The sample holds a few counts of this clone. The J gene is TRBJ1-1, the V gene TRBV24-1; 8 nucleotides line up with TRBD1. The CDR3 covers 12 residues. Germline-derived CDR1 and CDR2 are KGHDR and SFDVKD. V dropped 5 bases and J dropped 11; count of bases not matched to a gene: 6. This CDR3 reads CATSGQGAFAFF. In nucleotides, the CDR3 is TGTGCCACCAGTGGGCAGGGGGCATTTGCTTTCTTT.

The chain's CDR3 is CASGDTPYEQYF. CDR3 DNA sequence: TGTGCCAGCGGGGACACACCCTACGAGCAGTACTTC. This sequence joins TRBV19 and TRBJ2-7; the D gene is possibly TRBD1 (6 bases). Germline V CDR1 and CDR2: LNHDA, SQIVND (reference sequence). The length of the CDR3 is 12 residues. The V gene lost 9 bases and the J gene lost 2 bases, with 11 bases spanning the gap.

The V gene is TRBV7-6, the J gene TRBJ2-7, with D perhaps TRBD2 (5 bases). Germline CDR1 reads SGHVS; CDR2 reads FNYEAQ. Trimming stripped 1 base from V and 0 bases from J, with 10 bases between. The CDR3 consists of 15 residues. The chain's CDR3 is CASSLEGASSYEQYF. The DNA for the CDR3 is TGTGCCAGCAGCTTAGAGGGAGCCAGCTCCTACGAGCAGTACTTC.

The rearrangement links TRBV9 to TRBJ2-3, with 10 bases that match TRBD2. CDR1 and CDR2 (germline): SGDLS, YYNGEE. J lost 3 bases, V lost 0 bases, and 4 bases had no gene match. This CDR3 comprises 16 residues. CDR3 residues: CASSVEGLAFTDTQYF. In nucleotides, the CDR3 is TGTGCCAGCAGCGTAGAGGGACTAGCGTTTACAGATACGCAGTATTTT. The variable domain in full, with the rest retrieved from reference TRBV9 and TRBJ2-3, is DSGVTQTPKHLITATGQRVTLRCSPRSGDLSVYWYQQSLDQGLQFLIQYYNGEERAKGNILERFSAQQFPDLHSELNLSSLELGDSALYFCASSVEGLAFTDTQYFGPGTRLTVL.

With regard to this clone: The junction does not match germline at one end; this may be a read error. The chain uses TRBV6-4 and TRBJ1-1; 7 bases agree with TRBD1. There are 14 residues in the CDR3. In germline, CDR1 is MRHNA, CDR2 SNTAGT. CDR3 protein: CASSDSDRATEAFF. Written as DNA, the CDR3 is TGTGCCAGCAGCGACTCTGACAGGGCAACTGAAGCTTTCTTT.

J is TRBJ1-2 and V is TRBV4-1, with D uncertain. V gave up 4 bases and J gave up 4 bases, with 16 bases separating them. The CDR3 runs to 15 residues. CDR1 is MGHRA and CDR2 is YSYEKL in the germline V gene. CDR3 coding DNA: TGCGCCAGCAGCCCCCTACTGACCGCTAGCTATGGCTACACCTTC. This encodes CASSPLLTASYGYTF.

This chain links TRBV19 with TRBJ1-1, with D unresolved. The V end was cut by 3 bases, the J end by 0 bases, with 11 bases between. The germline V gene encodes CDR1 LNHDA and CDR2 SQIVND (reference sequence). This CDR3 spans 15 amino acids. The CDR3 DNA reads TGTGCCAGTAGTATCGGCGGCACTTTGAACACTGAAGCTTTCTTT. Its protein is CASSIGGTLNTEAFF.

The genes are TRBV12-3 or TRBV12-4 and TRBJ2-7, with D unresolved. The CDR3 is 12 residues long. Trimming left V 3 bases short and J 6 bases short, with 9 bases between. The CDR3, as DNA: TGTGCCAGCAGTTTGTTCGGTGCCGAGCAGTACTTC. It codes for CASSLFGAEQYF.

The J gene is TRBJ2-2, the V gene TRBV6-1; 14 nucleotides match TRBD2. CDR3 length equals 19 residues. Germline lookup yields CDR1 MNHNS and CDR2 SASEGT. V gave up 3 bases and J gave up 3 bases; unmatched junction bases: 9. Here the CDR3 reads CASSEGGLAGVGDTGELFF. For the CDR3, the DNA is TGTGCCAGCAGTGAGGGGGGACTAGCGGGAGTAGGTGACACCGGGGAGCTGTTTTTT.

This chain connects TRBV13 to TRBJ2-1, with D possibly TRBD2 on 7 matching bases. Germline CDR1 and CDR2: PRHDT and FYEKMQ (reference sequence). V was clipped by 5 bases and J by 1 base, with 15 bases between them. The CDR3 contains 16 residues. This chain's CDR3 is CASSPEAGASYNEQFF. CDR3 sequence (DNA): TGTGCCAGCAGCCCCGAGGCGGGGGCGTCCTACAATGAGCAGTTCTTC.

The J gene is TRBJ2-5, the V gene TRBV7-9; TRBD2 aligns across 12 bases. This CDR3 spans 16 amino acids. Trimming cost V 5 bases and J 5 bases; bases outside gene matches: 9. Per the germline V gene, CDR1 is SEHNR and CDR2 is FQNEAQ (reference sequence). The chain's CDR3 is CASSQTSGRTRETQYF. As DNA, the CDR3 is TGTGCCAGCAGCCAAACTAGCGGGAGGACCCGTGAGACCCAGTACTTC.

V is TRBV30 and J is TRBJ1-3; TRBD1 is a possible D gene (5 bases). The V gene lost 3 bases and the J gene lost 5 bases, with 20 bases spanning the gap. CDR3 length: 16 residues. CDR1 and CDR2 from the germline V gene are GTSNPN and SVGIG (reference sequence). The CDR3 protein is CAWSETGGSTRNTIYF. The CDR3 region has the DNA TGTGCCTGGAGCGAAACAGGAGGGTCAACACGAAACACCATATATTTT. Filled out from reference TRBV30 and TRBJ1-3, the complete variable domain reads SQTIHQWPATLVQPVGSPLSLECTVEGTSNPNLYWYRQAAGRGLQLLFYSVGIGQISSEVPQNLSASRPQDRQFILSSKKLLLSDSGFYLCAWSETGGSTRNTIYFGEGSWLTVV.

J is TRBJ2-3 and V is TRBV30, with 7 bases matching TRBD1. Germline CDR1 and CDR2: GTSNPN and SVGIG (reference sequence). V trimming: 5 bases; J trimming: 8 bases; junction bases outside the gene matches: 10. CDR3 size: 13 residues. CDR3 nucleotides: TGTGCCTGGGACAGGGTTCCGGTAGGTACGCAGTATTTT. Translated: CAWDRVPVGTQYF.

The chain recombines TRBV19 with TRBJ1-2; D remains ambiguous. The V and J ends lost 5 bases and 1 base respectively, with 8 bases between them. The CDR3 has 13 amino acids. Germline V gene data show CDR1 as LNHDA and CDR2 as SQIVND (reference sequence). In nucleotides, the CDR3 is TGTGCCAGTAGTGCCGGTGATAACTATGGCTACACCTTC. It codes for CASSAGDNYGYTF.

The chain recombines TRBV28 with TRBJ2-1, with TRBD1 identical over 8 bases. V shed 4 bases and J 9 bases; nucleotides not matched to a gene: 5. Germline CDR1 and CDR2: MDHEN and SYDVKM. The CDR3 has 13 amino acids. For the CDR3, the DNA is TGTGCCAGCAGTTCCAGGGGGCCCGGTGAGCAGTTCTTC. It codes for CASSSRGPGEQFF. The full variable domain, in which reference TRBV28 and TRBJ2-1 provide the parts outside the CDR3, is DVKVTQSSRYLVKRTGEKVFLECVQDMDHENMFWYRQDPGLGLRLIYFSYDVKMKEKGDIPEGYSVSREKKERFSLILESASTNQTSMYLCASSSRGPGEQFFGPGTRLTVL.